These 27 T cell receptor beta chains originate from one sample sequenced in a study of shared clonotypes between healthy human individuals. Method: immunoSEQ multiplex PCR; TCRdb's copy keeps in-frame clones and lacks some. The repertoire has 800,000 to 950,000 clones, 90% to 98% of them found once; the top ten carry about 0.22%. CD45RO-negative, CCR7-selected cells formed the naive CD8 fraction, which excluded terminally differentiated effector memory CD45RA+ cells. The specimen sequenced was naive CD8+ T cells sorted from blood. Every receptor here comes from a man aged 30 to 45 in good health.

The chain carries TRBV15 and TRBJ1-5; TRBD1 agrees at 9 bases. V shed 3 bases, J shed 7 bases, and the junction held 4 bases outside the gene matches. The CDR3 contains 14 residues. Germline values: CDR1 LNHNV, CDR2 YYDKDF (reference sequence). The CDR3 DNA reads as TGTGCCACCAGCAGTGGGACAGGGTGGCAGCCCCAGCATTTT. Translated: CATSSGTGWQPQHF.

The V gene is TRBV7-6, the J gene TRBJ2-3; 14 bases match TRBD2. V trimming: 1 base; J trimming: 0 bases; junction bases outside the gene matches: 6. The germline CDR1 and CDR2 sequences are SGHVS and FNYEAQ. The CDR3 consists of 19 residues. The CDR3 DNA sequence: TGTGCCAGCAGCTTAGGACTAGCGGGAGGGACATCTAGCACAGATACGCAGTATTTT. The encoded protein is CASSLGLAGGTSSTDTQYF. The whole variable domain, filled in from reference TRBV7-6 and TRBJ2-3, reads GAGVSQSPRYKVTKRGQDVALRCDPISGHVSLYWYRQALGQGPEFLTYFNYEAQQDKSGLPNDRFSAERPEGSISTLTIQRTEQRDSAMYRCASSLGLAGGTSSTDTQYFGPGTRLTVL.

In this sample, this clone turned up once. The chain combines TRBV14 with TRBJ2-7; D not resolved. The CDR3 runs 14 residues. Germline CDR1 SGHDN, CDR2 FVKESK. V lost 4 bases and J 9 bases, leaving 19 bases between the germline ends. The CDR3 spells CASSPLATSPRQYF. DNA for the CDR3: TGTGCCAGCAGCCCCCTGGCTACCAGTCCAAGGCAGTACTTC.

The V and J genes are TRBV19 and TRBJ2-1, with no clear D. The V and J ends lost 4 bases and 4 bases respectively, with 17 bases between them. The CDR3 is 16 residues long. Germline loops: CDR1 LNHDA, CDR2 SQIVND (reference sequence). CDR3 loop: CASSSGPESGYNEQFF. The CDR3 DNA sequence: TGTGCCAGTAGTAGCGGACCCGAGTCGGGTTACAATGAGCAGTTCTTC.

The J gene is TRBJ2-1, the V gene TRBV9; 10 bases fit TRBD2. This CDR3 contains 14 residues. CDR1 is SGDLS and CDR2 is YYNGEE in the germline V gene. Trimming took 2 bases from V and 12 from J; bases not matched to a gene: 8. The DNA of the CDR3 is TGTGCCAGCAGCGTCAGCGGGAGGGGAGATTGGCAGTTCTTC. Translating it yields CASSVSGRGDWQFF. The entire variable domain, with the rest obtained from reference TRBV9 and TRBJ2-1, is as follows: DSGVTQTPKHLITATGQRVTLRCSPRSGDLSVYWYQQSLDQGLQFLIQYYNGEERAKGNILERFSAQQFPDLHSELNLSSLELGDSALYFCASSVSGRGDWQFFGPGTRLTVL.

The V call is TRBV4-1, the J call TRBJ1-4, with D possibly TRBD1 on 6 matching bases. The germline gives CDR1 MGHRA, CDR2 YSYEKL. Between the trimmed V and J ends, which lost 4 bases and 8 bases, there was a span of 20 bases. CDR3 length: 16 residues. The CDR3 DNA follows: TGCGCCAGCAGCCTCAGGGGAGACCCCGAGGGGGAAAAACTGTTTTTT. Encoded protein: CASSLRGDPEGEKLFF.

The V call is TRBV30, the J call TRBJ1-5; 7 nucleotides match TRBD1. Per the germline V gene, CDR1 is GTSNPN and CDR2 is SVGIG (reference sequence). V trimming: 4 bases; J trimming: 0 bases; junction bases outside the gene matches: 24. The CDR3 length is 21 residues. The CDR3 here is CAWNGTGAGGRRVFSNQPQHF. CDR3 coding DNA: TGTGCCTGGAACGGTACTGGAGCAGGGGGGCGCCGGGTCTTTAGCAATCAGCCCCAGCATTTT.

J is TRBJ1-2 and V is TRBV5-8, with a tentative D call TRBD1 (5 bases). Trimming took 10 bases from V and 5 from J, leaving 15 bases between them. The CDR3 length is 12 residues. Germline V gene lookup returns CDR1 SGHTS and CDR2 YDEGEE. CDR3 DNA: TGTGCCGGACGGACACTTGGATATGGCTACACCTTC. Amino acid sequence: CAGRTLGYGYTF.

The rearrangement links TRBV27 to TRBJ2-1, with 7 bases fitting TRBD2. The CDR3 length is 16 residues. Germline V lookup: CDR1 MNHEY, CDR2 SMNVEV (reference sequence). Trimming took 4 bases from V and 3 from J; bases not matched to a gene: 9. Here the CDR3 DNA reads TGTGCCAGCAGTTATGGATCGGGACTATACTACAATGAGCAGTTCTTC. This codes for CASSYGSGLYYNEQFF.

The rearrangement joins TRBV30 to TRBJ1-3; D not resolved. Trimming shortened V by 3 bases and J by 5 bases, and 14 bases separated the two germline ends. Looked up from germline, CDR1 is GTSNPN and CDR2 is SVGIG (reference sequence). The CDR3 consists of 14 residues. The CDR3 coding sequence is TGTGCCTGGAGGGACGAGTACCGTAGAAACACCATATATTTT. Translated: CAWRDEYRRNTIYF.

With respect to this clone: The junction departs from germline at one end; a sequencing error may be responsible. The CDR3 is CASSTRHLYEQYF. The CDR3 nucleotides are TGTGCTAGCAGCACCCGACACCTCTACGAGCAGTACTTC. This chain connects TRBV7-7 to TRBJ2-7; no definite D call. The CDR3 has 13 amino acids. The germline gives CDR1 SSHAT, CDR2 FNYEAQ (reference sequence).

This chain uses TRBV2 with TRBJ2-7, with 10 bases fitting TRBD1. The V gene end was trimmed by 3 bases and the J gene end by 3 bases; junction bases not matched to a gene: 8. The length of the CDR3 is 16 residues. CDR1 SNHLY and CDR2 FYNNEI come from the germline V gene. CDR3 DNA: TGTGCCAGCAGTGAGGAGGGGACAGGGGACTTCTACGAGCAGTACTTC. Its translation is CASSEEGTGDFYEQYF.

This chain joins TRBV7-9 and TRBJ2-4; 7 bases map to TRBD2. Losses at the gene ends were 5 bases for V and 1 base for J; bases not matched to a gene: 8. Germline V gene data show CDR1 as SEHNR and CDR2 as FQNEAQ (reference sequence). CDR3 length: 16 residues. This CDR3 reads CASSHHSGNAKNIQYF. CDR3 nucleotide sequence: TGTGCCAGCAGCCACCACAGCGGGAATGCCAAAAACATTCAGTACTTC.

A word on this clone: Distinct nucleotide sequences in the sample also encode this CDR3. The chain employs TRBV27 and TRBJ2-2, with D uncertain. Trimming left V 4 bases short and J 2 bases short, with 5 bases between. There are 13 residues in the CDR3. Germline-derived CDR1 and CDR2 are MNHEY and SMNVEV (reference sequence). CDR3 DNA: TGTGCCAGCAGTTCACTAAACACCGGGGAGCTGTTTTTT. Protein: CASSSLNTGELFF.

In DNA form, the CDR3 reads TGTGCCAGCAGTTACGTTCTAGCGGGAGTGAATGAGCAGTTCTTC. It yields the protein CASSYVLAGVNEQFF. The chain employs TRBV6-5 and TRBJ2-1, with 10 bases identical to TRBD2. This CDR3 contains 15 residues. The germline gives CDR1 MNHEY, CDR2 SVGAGI. V shed 2 bases, J shed 7 bases, and the junction held 5 bases outside the gene matches.

The chain is built from TRBV19 and TRBJ2-1, with D uncertain. The CDR3 loop spans 16 amino acids. Germline CDR1 reads LNHDA; CDR2 reads SQIVND (reference sequence). V lost 4 bases to trimming and J lost 6 bases, with 19 bases between them. The CDR3 region has the DNA TGTGCCAGTAGTAAAAAACTGACCGGGTATGGCAATGAGCAGTTCTTC. Translation: CASSKKLTGYGNEQFF.

The chain recombines TRBV28 with TRBJ2-7; TRBD1 might be the D (6 bases). Germline CDR1 reads MDHEN; CDR2 reads SYDVKM. Trimming took off 4 bases at V and 0 bases at J, with 16 bases between the two ends. The CDR3 has 16 residues. This CDR3 reads CASSSDRWGHSYEQYF. CDR3 coding DNA: TGTGCCAGCAGTTCGGATCGATGGGGGCACTCCTACGAGCAGTACTTC.

This chain uses TRBV7-8 with TRBJ2-1; 8 positions match TRBD2. The germline gives CDR1 SGHVS, CDR2 FQNEAQ. V dropped 2 bases and J dropped 4; count of bases not matched to a gene: 7. The CDR3 consists of 16 residues. The CDR3 loop reads CASSLYRTSSYNEQFF. Here the CDR3 DNA reads TGTGCCAGCAGCTTATATAGGACTAGCAGTTACAATGAGCAGTTCTTC.

The V gene is TRBV6-1, the J gene TRBJ1-5; TRBD1 agrees at 8 bases. CDR3 length equals 15 residues. Germline trimming cut 6 bases from V and 4 bases from J; bases unmatched to any gene: 8. Germline assignment: CDR1 MNHNS and CDR2 SASEGT. The CDR3 DNA reads TGTGCCAGCAGGAACAGGGGGGCGGGGAATCAGCCCCAGCATTTT. This sequence encodes CASRNRGAGNQPQHF.

The chain carries TRBV14 and TRBJ2-3, with a possible D match to TRBD2 (5 bases). Germline CDR1 SGHDN, CDR2 FVKESK. CDR3 length: 17 amino acids. V lost 1 base, J lost 0 bases, and 14 bases lay in between. The CDR3 is CASSQVGVRISTDTQYF. DNA for the CDR3: TGTGCCAGCAGCCAAGTCGGGGTGCGTATCAGCACAGATACGCAGTATTTT. The full variable domain, its missing parts supplied by reference TRBV14 and TRBJ2-3, is EAGVTQFPSHSVIEKGQTVTLRCDPISGHDNLYWYRRVMGKEIKFLLHFVKESKQDESGMPNNRFLAERTGGTYSTLKVQPAELEDSGVYFCASSQVGVRISTDTQYFGPGTRLTVL.

The V and J genes are TRBV11-2 and TRBJ2-7; no clear D. Germline CDR1 SGHAT, CDR2 FQNNGV. Trimming removed 1 base at V and 0 bases at J, with 4 bases between. The CDR3 length is 13 residues. CDR3 amino acids: CASSLGFSYEQYF. The DNA for the CDR3 is TGTGCCAGCAGCTTAGGGTTCTCCTACGAGCAGTACTTC.

This chain links TRBV9 with TRBJ1-1; the match to TRBD1 covers 7 bases. CDR3 length: 14 amino acids. Trimming removed 4 bases from V and 4 bases from J; junction bases left unmatched: 7. Germline lookup yields CDR1 SGDLS and CDR2 YYNGEE. The CDR3 coding sequence is TGTGCCAGCAGCCCCCGACAGGGCATCACTGAAGCTTTCTTT. This encodes CASSPRQGITEAFF. The whole variable domain, remainder taken from reference TRBV9 and TRBJ1-1, is DSGVTQTPKHLITATGQRVTLRCSPRSGDLSVYWYQQSLDQGLQFLIQYYNGEERAKGNILERFSAQQFPDLHSELNLSSLELGDSALYFCASSPRQGITEAFFGQGTRLTVV.

The chain is built from TRBV4-1 and TRBJ2-5, with 8 bases that match TRBD2. The trim removed 2 bases at V and 5 bases at J, leaving 7 bases unmatched. The CDR3 is made up of 15 amino acids. Germline V gives CDR1 MGHRA, CDR2 YSYEKL. Here the CDR3 DNA reads TGCGCCAGCAGCCAAAGACGGGAGGGCCGGGAGACCCAGTACTTC. It specifies CASSQRREGRETQYF.

The chain has TRBV5-1 and TRBJ2-7, with D maybe TRBD2 (6 bases). This CDR3 comprises 14 residues. The germline gives CDR1 SGHRS, CDR2 YFSETQ. V was clipped by 2 bases and J by 2 bases, with 11 bases between them. CDR3 in DNA: TGCGCCAGCAGCTTTGCGGGAAACGCCTACGAGCAGTACTTC. It specifies CASSFAGNAYEQYF.

The chain uses TRBV2 and TRBJ2-7, with D tentatively TRBD1 (6 bases). This CDR3 comprises 14 residues. The germline V gene encodes CDR1 SNHLY and CDR2 FYNNEI. The V and J ends lost 10 bases and 2 bases respectively, with 18 bases between them. CDR3 amino acids: CATRDTTYTYEQYF. DNA of the CDR3: TGTGCCACGAGGGACACAACCTACACCTACGAGCAGTACTTC.

The chain carries TRBV29-1 and TRBJ2-7, with 7 nucleotides matching TRBD2. CDR3 length: 14 amino acids. Germline-derived CDR1 and CDR2 are SQVTM and ANQGSEA. V shed 1 base and J 4 bases; nucleotides not matched to a gene: 7. The CDR3 DNA reads as TGCAGCGTTGAAGCCTCAATCGGGGGGTACGAGCAGTACTTC. Amino acids: CSVEASIGGYEQYF.

This rearrangement joins TRBV28 to TRBJ1-2; possible D gene TRBD1, 5 bases. Germline V CDR1 and CDR2: MDHEN, SYDVKM. The CDR3 loop spans 16 amino acids. V lost 7 bases to trimming and J lost 4 bases, with 22 bases between them. CDR3 nucleotides: TGTGCCAGCACTCCTCGGGGGTGGGCCCTGGGCTATGGCTACACCTTC. Amino acids: CASTPRGWALGYGYTF.